This T cell receptor beta chain was recovered during a study of T cells in Graves' hyperthyroidism and ophthalmopathy. The CDR3 regions of TCR beta were amplified from RNA transcripts. The TCR CDR3 first-round RT-PCR relied on the HTBI primer set. A single record per CDR3 protein comes from TCRdb applying MiXCR to the multiplex PCR reads. Of roughly 500,000 distinct CDR3 sequences in the sample, about 46% are singletons; the top ten hold about two fifths. This clonotype turned up a few times. What it binds is not known. Notes on the study in general: Median prediction lead before ophthalmopathy onset was 5 to 7 months with the model. Patients with ophthalmopathy were separated from those with stable hyperthyroidism by a 13 V-J model. Most thyroid-expanded clonotypes above 0.001 were also found in blood.

CDR1 and CDR2 from the germline V gene are SEHNR and FQNEAQ (reference sequence). The CDR3 is 13 residues long. Trimming removed 8 bases from V and 1 base from J, with 12 bases in between. Orbital computed tomography and thyroid ultrasound, together with serum TRAb and thyroxine and clinical symptoms, were used for diagnoses. Source material: peripheral blood or thyroid tissue (not recorded which). This TCR was recovered from an adult woman with Graves' disease, either hyperthyroidism or ophthalmopathy (not recorded which). The chain links TRBV7-9 to TRBJ2-7, with D perhaps TRBD1 (6 bases). CDR3 sequence: CASGQRQSYEQYF. The CDR3 DNA sequence: TGTGCCAGCGGACAGCGACAATCCTACGAGCAGTACTTC.